The rows below give T cell receptor beta chains drawn from one sample of a study of T cells in Graves' hyperthyroidism and ophthalmopathy. From the multiplex PCR reads, TCRdb called clonotypes with MiXCR, one entry per CDR3 protein. The profile shows about 590,000 distinct CDR3 sequences, around a sixth of them singletons. Sequencing used blood. Receptors originate from a woman aged 25 to 39 with Graves' hyperthyroidism. CDR3s include the opening cysteine and the closing phenylalanine or tryptophan. Clone size is not always given. Where it is, it says once, few, many or a class for expanded clones.

few	TRBV5-6	TRBJ1-4	CASSRQGGDEKLFF
many	TRBV7-9	TRBJ2-6	CASGGGGANVLTF
many	TRBV7-3	TRBJ2-7	CASSPVAASGVLEQYF
many	TRBV3-1	TRBJ2-3	CASSQASGSADTQYF
NA	TRBV20-1	TRBJ2-4	CSARAGTGDIDIQYF
NA	TRBV6-5	TRBJ1-5	CASSYSSQANQPQHF
many	TRBV12-3/TRBV12-4	TRBJ1-5	CASSLYLVTNQPQHF
NA	TRBV20-1	TRBJ2-3	CSARRESSDTQYF
NA	TRBV2	TRBJ2-7	CASPLGREQYF
NA	TRBV20-1	TRBJ1-6	CSARPASSNSPLHF
NA	TRBV7-9	TRBJ2-4	CASSFFPAGENIQYF
many	TRBV30	TRBJ1-1	CAWQRGGGTEAFF
NA	TRBV4-3	TRBJ2-7	CASSHTSRSYEQYF
NA	TRBV12-3/TRBV12-4	TRBJ2-5	CASSLGGLAGGVDF
many	TRBV6-2/TRBV6-3	TRBJ2-7	CASRPGDGTYEQYF
NA	TRBV5-1	TRBJ2-1	CASRVSGGSYNEQFF
NA	TRBV15	TRBJ2-1	CATSRDLKGSYNEQFF
NA	TRBV7-9	TRBJ2-6	CASSNTRAGANVLTF
many	TRBV7-2	TRBJ2-7	CASSFGSGASYEQYF
many	TRBV11-2	TRBJ2-5	CASSLESVRGQETQYF
NA	TRBV20-1	TRBJ2-3	CSARDGTGLGILTGGTQYF
few	TRBV7-9	TRBJ2-1	CASSLEWTGKFF
NA	TRBV20-1	TRBJ2-1	CSARALGLAGYNEQFF
few	TRBV18	TRBJ2-7	CASSRPGPDREQYF
few	TRBV20-1	TRBJ2-5	CSARNLAGEGGETQYF
few	TRBV9	TRBJ2-1	CASSVGAGYNEQFF
many	TRBV12-5	TRBJ1-5	CASDEGIGNQPQHF
many	TRBV7-9	TRBJ1-1	CASSSRVGVFTEAFF
NA	TRBV14	TRBJ2-1	CASSQDASVYNEQFF
NA	TRBV6-6	TRBJ1-1	CASSYSDSRTEAFF
few	TRBV4-3	TRBJ2-7	CASSQDPMGTYEQYF
NA	TRBV29-1	TRBJ1-4	CSAPGTGNAPNEKLFF
many	TRBV27	TRBJ2-1	CASRWTGDTYNEQFF
few	TRBV6-2/TRBV6-3	TRBJ1-2	CASSRDGYTF
NA	TRBV29-1	TRBJ2-1	CSVRRTSGAGNEQFF
many	TRBV7-2	TRBJ2-7	CASSVDRGGEQYF
NA	TRBV6-5	TRBJ1-5	CASSLQGWGNQPQHF